These 2 T cell receptor beta chains were sequenced from one sample in a study of T-cell memory formation after mild COVID-19 (dated by TCRdb to the early 2020s). The method was 5' RACE. TCRdb lists the instrument as Illumina NovaSeq 6000. Using fastp at Q25 and MiXCR, TCRdb reprocessed the public reads and kept productive beta chains. Entries that share a CDR3 protein sequence are merged under the most common genes and DNA. This sample holds 150,000 to 200,000 distinct CDR3 sequences; approximately 10% were observed only once. Clones ranked in the top ten supply approximately 3.8% of the sample. Sequencing was performed on PBMCs or a T cell subset sorted from them (not recorded which). The receptors here all came from a man younger than 35 who had mild COVID-19 (a few samples of this study predate the infection). The sample titles of this study are shuffled in the database, so cell type and time point are left out; the donor was told from shared clones.

This chain uses TRBV12-3 or TRBV12-4 with TRBJ1-6, with D unresolved. The CDR3 extends over 12 amino acids. Between the trimmed V and J ends, which lost 4 bases and 6 bases, there was a span of 4 bases. CDR3 nucleotide sequence: TGTGCCAGCAGTTCAATTAATTCACCCCTCCACTTT. It encodes CASSSINSPLHF.

The rearrangement joins TRBV12-3 or TRBV12-4 to TRBJ1-2; D gene ambiguous. Deletions cut 6 bases from V and 4 bases from J, with 3 bases between. The CDR3 loop spans 10 amino acids. CDR3 DNA: TGTGCCAGCAGGCCCTATGGCTACACCTTC. It yields the protein CASRPYGYTF.